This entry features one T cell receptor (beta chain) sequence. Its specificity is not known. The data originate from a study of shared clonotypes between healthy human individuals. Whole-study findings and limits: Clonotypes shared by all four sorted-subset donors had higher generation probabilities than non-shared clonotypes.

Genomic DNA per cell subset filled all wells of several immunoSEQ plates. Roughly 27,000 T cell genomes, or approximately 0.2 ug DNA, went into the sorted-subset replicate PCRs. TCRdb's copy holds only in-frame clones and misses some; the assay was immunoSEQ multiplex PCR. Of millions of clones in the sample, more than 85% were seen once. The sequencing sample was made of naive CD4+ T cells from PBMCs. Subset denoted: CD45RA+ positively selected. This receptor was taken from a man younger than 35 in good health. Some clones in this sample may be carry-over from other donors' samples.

CDR3 in DNA: TGTGCCAGCAGCTTAAGGTATTCTGTCGATGAGCAGTTCTTC. Protein product: CASSLRYSVDEQFF. The V and J genes are TRBV11-3 and TRBJ2-1; D call uncertain. This CDR3 contains 14 residues. V was shortened by 2 bases and J by 8 bases, with 13 bases between the two germline ends. CDR1 is SGHNT, CDR2 YENEEA, per germline.